This paragraph reports one TCR beta chain. Its antigen is currently unknown. This same CDR3 is encoded by further DNA sequences in the sample. The sample comes from a study of shared clonotypes between healthy human individuals. Points from the study as a whole: In general, naive subsets displayed greater estimated richness than memory subsets did.

The CDR3 runs to 12 residues. The V gene lost 5 bases and the J gene lost 5 bases, with 9 bases spanning the gap. CDR1 is LNHDA, CDR2 SQIVND, per germline (reference sequence). There were no recent acute infections or vaccinations among the donors, who were healthy HIV-negative adults. Profiling relied on immunoSEQ multiplex PCR, and the TCRdb table lists in-frame clones only, not all of them. In the table there are 1,500,000 or so clones, approximately 98.5% of which are singletons. The sequence came from a man aged 25 to 40 in good health. The specimen sequenced was naive CD4+ T cells sorted from blood. Subset specified: CD45RA+ positively selected. The V and J genes are TRBV19 and TRBJ1-2, with D possibly matching TRBD1 (6 bases). The CDR3 here is CASSVTGYGYTF. CDR3 bases: TGTGCCAGTAGTGTGACAGGTTATGGCTACACCTTC. Looking up the rest from reference TRBV19 and TRBJ1-2 gives the full variable domain: DGGITQSPKYLFRKEGQNVTLSCEQNLNHDAMYWYRQDPGQGLRLIYYSQIVNDFQKGDIAEGYSVSREKKESFPLTVTSAQKNPTAFYLCASSVTGYGYTFGSGTRLTVV.